The source of this T cell receptor beta chain is a study of CD8 T cells in ankylosing spondylitis. Concerning this clonotype itself: Its antigen is as yet unknown.

Per germline, CDR1 SGHAT and CDR2 FQNNGV. V shed 4 bases and J shed 2 bases, with 8 bases lying between them. CDR3 size: 13 residues. Study results and caveats: Peripheral blood held disease-linked clones only at relatively low frequency, and these were CD8+. According to the report, clones linked to the disease were significantly enriched in matched synovial fluid samples taken from ankylosing spondylitis patients. Reactive arthritis synovial fluid and blood previously showed some of these motif variants. Within ankylosing spondylitis blood, a TCR beta motif made up of eight or nine highly homologous variants appeared to be characteristic.

MiXCR, run by TCRdb on the 5' RACE reads, gives a single entry per CDR3 protein. The table records under 850,000 distinct CDR3 sequences, 15% to 20% of them present only once. Material: blood, either unsorted or a sorted T cell fraction (not recorded which). V usage is TRBV11-2 and J usage is TRBJ1-2; D not resolved. This receptor was taken from a male donor with ankylosing spondylitis. In DNA form, the CDR3 reads TGTGCCAGCAGCTCAACACTGAACTATGGCTACACCTTC. It specifies CASSSTLNYGYTF.